This TCR beta chain was identified in a study of cytomegalovirus exposure and HLA in healthy donors. General study points: Among TCR beta chains, those listed as cytomegalovirus-associated numbered more than 150. In a later analysis, first-cohort TCR clusters were found to tend to co-occur in the roughly 120 validation repertoires. The majority of TCR sequences were rare, yet some public TCRs appeared in many donors.

This clone has only a few counts. The antigen remains undetermined. The CDR3 is 18 residues long. J lost 2 bases, V lost 3 bases, and 14 bases had no gene match. The germline CDR1 and CDR2 sequences are SGDLS and YYNGEE. Data came from immunoSEQ multiplex PCR; TCRdb stores just in-frame clones and leaves some out. Here the sample spans about 330,000 clones, around 90% being singletons. Sequenced: PBMCs. This clonotype was sampled from a woman aged 25 to 45 in good health and CMV-seropositive. V gene TRBV9 combines with J gene TRBJ2-5, with 9 nucleotides matching TRBD2. CDR3 coding DNA: TGTGCCAGCAGCGCCCCGCGAGGGTTAGCGGGGGATCAAGAGACCCAGTACTTC. Its translation: CASSAPRGLAGDQETQYF. The full variable domain, rest sourced from reference TRBV9 and TRBJ2-5, is DSGVTQTPKHLITATGQRVTLRCSPRSGDLSVYWYQQSLDQGLQFLIQYYNGEERAKGNILERFSAQQFPDLHSELNLSSLELGDSALYFCASSAPRGLAGDQETQYFGPGTRLLVL.